This T cell receptor beta chain was retrieved from a study of T-cell reconstitution after alpha-beta-depleted transplantation in children. After removal of 6 bases from V and 1 base from J, the junction contained 5 bases not matched to a gene. The CDR3 is made up of 15 amino acids. The library targeted TCRbeta and was prepared with unique molecular identifiers. TCRdb fed the PCR reads into MiXCR, producing one record per CDR3 protein. The table shows roughly 500,000 distinct CDR3 sequences, with roughly 33% occurring only once. The receptor's source is a human donor who donated a stem cell graft to a child with aplastic anemia. Sequenced material: PBMCs from the stem cell graft donor, taken from the stem cell graft. The chain uses TRBV12-3 or TRBV12-4 and TRBJ2-1; 8 positions agree with TRBD2. The CDR3 loop is CASRSGTRSYNEQFF. CDR3 nucleotides: TGTGCCAGCAGGTCCGGGACTAGATCCTACAATGAGCAGTTCTTC.